This TCR beta chain was retrieved from a study of human T cells and chemical hapten exposure. The CDR3 is 13 residues long. The germline V and J ends were trimmed by 6 bases and 7 bases, with 13 bases remaining between them. Germline-derived CDR1 and CDR2 are LNHDA and SQIVND (reference sequence). TCRdb processed the RACE reads anew with MiXCR; each CDR3 protein has one entry. The repertoire holds about 84,000 distinct CDR3 sequences, 11% seen once, with around 3.7% in the top ten. This clonotype turned up a few times. Time point in this sample: patch test 3, about 24 weeks after DPC sensitization. Treatment defined: therapeutic diphenylcyclopropenone sensitization with weekly scalp DPC.

The specimen comprised whole blood, sampled in connection with sensitization to the hapten diphenylcyclopropenone (DPC). This sequence was found in a woman between 50 and 59 years old with alopecia areata. Some clones in this sample may be carry-over from other donors' samples. The V call is TRBV19, the J call TRBJ1-5, with a weak D call TRBD1 (5 bases). The CDR3, as DNA: TGTGCCAGTAGCTCCGGGACGGGGCAGCCCCAGCATTTT. It is translated as CASSSGTGQPQHF.